These 10 T cell receptor beta chains originate from one sample sequenced in a study of human T cells and chemical hapten exposure. Indicated time point: patch test 1, 2 weeks after DPC sensitization. Stated treatment: therapeutic diphenylcyclopropenone sensitization with weekly scalp DPC. TCRdb recomputed calls from the RACE reads with MiXCR, one row per CDR3 protein. Of 150,000 or so distinct CDR3 sequences listed, roughly 15% are singletons. The sample was whole blood, taken in connection with sensitization to the hapten diphenylcyclopropenone (DPC). Every receptor here comes from a woman in her twenties or thirties with alopecia areata. Some clones in this sample may be carry-over from other donors' samples.

Ten or more counts support this clonotype. V usage is TRBV5-1 and J usage is TRBJ1-4; 11 nucleotides line up with TRBD1. The CDR3 length is 17 residues. The germline gives CDR1 SGHRS, CDR2 YFSETQ. The V segment lost 7 bases and the J segment 8 bases; nucleotides outside the gene matches: 16. The CDR3 sequence is CASAPGQGVQLGEKLFF. The CDR3 DNA sequence: TGCGCCAGCGCTCCGGGACAGGGGGTTCAGTTAGGAGAAAAACTGTTTTTT. The variable domain in full, with the rest retrieved from reference TRBV5-1 and TRBJ1-4, is KAGVTQTPRYLIKTRGQQVTLSCSPISGHRSVSWYQQTPGQGLQFLFEYFSETQRNKGNFPGRFSGRQFSNSRSEMNVSTLELGDSALYLCASAPGQGVQLGEKLFFGSGTQLSVL.

The chain joins TRBV9 to TRBJ1-2; D is possibly TRBD1 (5 bases). Germline CDR1 and CDR2: SGDLS and YYNGEE. Trimming left V 1 base short and J 8 bases short, with 15 bases between. The CDR3 is 14 residues long. CDR3 region: CASSVSGSSGGYTF. The CDR3 DNA reads as TGTGCCAGCAGCGTATCAGGGAGCAGCGGCGGCTACACCTTC.

This clonotype came up many times. This chain uses TRBV5-6 with TRBJ1-5; D uncertain. Per germline, CDR1 SGHDT and CDR2 YYEEEE. Trimming stripped 0 bases from V and 0 bases from J, with 16 bases between. This CDR3 has 18 amino acids. The CDR3 DNA is TGTGCCAGCAGCTTGGGACCCGGCGGGTCTTATAGCAATCAGCCCCAGCATTTT. The encoded protein is CASSLGPGGSYSNQPQHF.

V gene TRBV18 combines with J gene TRBJ1-1; TRBD1 aligns across 9 bases. V dropped 3 bases and J dropped 7; count of bases not matched to a gene: 12. CDR3 length equals 16 residues. Germline CDR1 and CDR2: KGHSH and LQKENI. CDR3 in DNA: TGTGCCAGCTCACCGCGGACAGGGGCCTTATTCGGTGAAGCTTTCTTT. Residues: CASSPRTGALFGEAFF.

In its sample, this clonotype was seen a few times. This chain connects TRBV12-3 or TRBV12-4 to TRBJ2-7; unclear D gene. V was trimmed by 5 bases and J by 4 bases, leaving 6 bases between them. This CDR3 has 11 residues. CDR3 nucleotides: TGTGCCAGCAGTAATGGGTACGAGCAGTACTTC. This gives the protein CASSNGYEQYF.

This clonotype was picked up a small number of times. This likely traces to a read error, being one base from a far larger clone. The chain couples TRBV25-1 to TRBJ2-6; D is ambiguous. The germline CDR1 and CDR2 sequences are MGHDK and SYGVNS. The CDR3 extends over 14 amino acids. Trimming took off 3 bases at V and 0 bases at J, with 3 bases between the two ends. This CDR3 is CASSDSSGANVLTF. The CDR3 nucleotides are TGTGCCAGCAGTGACAGCTCTGGGGCCAACGTCCTGACTTTC.

This clonotype has just a few counts. The gene calls are TRBV28 and TRBJ1-3; D perhaps matches TRBD1 (6 bases). Trimming cost V 5 bases and J 8 bases, with 10 bases left between them. The CDR3 runs to 12 residues. Germline V gene lookup returns CDR1 MDHEN and CDR2 SYDVKM. The CDR3 loop reads CASSQQGHTIYF. In DNA form, the CDR3 reads TGTGCCAGCAGTCAACAGGGCCACACCATATATTTT.

This clonotype turned up a few times. This chain uses TRBV7-2 with TRBJ2-6, with D perhaps TRBD1 or TRBD2 (5 bases each). V lost 5 bases, J lost 0 bases, and 14 bases lay in between. Per germline, CDR1 SGHTA and CDR2 FQGNSA. CDR3 length: 17 residues. The DNA of the CDR3 is TGTGCCAGCAGCCTGGGAGTGGGGCGCTCTGGGGCCAACGTCCTGACTTTC. This gives the protein CASSLGVGRSGANVLTF.

This clonotype has a handful of counts. V and J are TRBV11-3 and TRBJ2-1, with D unclear. Germline V gene data show CDR1 as SGHNT and CDR2 as YENEEA. The CDR3 consists of 11 residues. V lost 6 bases, J lost 8 bases, and 8 bases lay in between. The CDR3 here is CASRSAYEQFF. Here the CDR3 DNA reads TGTGCCAGCAGGTCAGCATATGAGCAGTTCTTC.

The chain couples TRBV27 to TRBJ2-7, with D unresolved. This CDR3 has 14 residues. Germline V gene data show CDR1 as MNHEY and CDR2 as SMNVEV (reference sequence). The V gene lost 6 bases and the J gene lost 2 bases, with 14 bases spanning the gap. In DNA, the CDR3 is TGTGCCAGCAGCTCTCGCGGCCGGCCCTACGAGCAGTACTTC. It translates to CASSSRGRPYEQYF.